This T cell receptor (beta chain) appears in the sequencing data of a study of CDR3 diversity in severe acne. Many counts were recorded for this clonotype. CDR3 length equals 16 residues. Germline CDR1 is MNHEY and CDR2 is SVGAGI. The J segment lost 9 bases and the V segment lost 1 base, leaving 14 bases of the junction unmatched. A single record per CDR3 protein comes from TCRdb applying MiXCR to the PCR reads. The sample lists fewer than 100,000 distinct CDR3 sequences, 51% occurring once. This TCR came from a male donor in good health, without acne. V usage is TRBV6-5 and J usage is TRBJ2-7, with 8 positions matching TRBD1. Material: blood. The CDR3 nucleotides read TGTGCCAGCAGTTACTTTACAGGGGGGAAAAGTCCGCCGCAGTACTTC. Amino acid sequence: CASSYFTGGKSPPQYF.